This TCR beta chain was found in a study of T cells in Graves' hyperthyroidism and ophthalmopathy. Study-wide context: Blood from the periphery was taken at initial diagnosis, before any treatment.

Hyperthyroidism, newly diagnosed and lasting under 2 months, affected patients aged 18 to 65. The diagnoses drew upon clinical symptoms, serum thyroxine and TRAb, thyroid ultrasound and orbital computed tomography. This clonotype has ten or more counts. Germline V CDR1 and CDR2: LNHNV, YYDKDF (reference sequence). Losses at the gene ends were 0 bases for V and 3 bases for J; bases not matched to a gene: 8. The CDR3 is made up of 16 amino acids. Amplification of TCR beta CDR3 regions used RNA as the template. A first-round RT-PCR of the TCR CDR3 used the HTBI primer set. TCRdb analysed the multiplex PCR reads with MiXCR anew, one entry per CDR3 protein. The profile covers some 350,000 distinct CDR3 sequences, with 15% to 20% appearing a single time and 3.7% taken by the ten largest.

What was sequenced was blood. This chain connects TRBV15 to TRBJ2-7; 7 bases map to TRBD1. The sequence came from a young woman with Graves' hyperthyroidism. The chain's CDR3 is CATSRDSNRGGYEQYF. The DNA of the CDR3 is TGTGCCACCAGCAGAGATTCAAACAGGGGTGGCTACGAGCAGTACTTC.